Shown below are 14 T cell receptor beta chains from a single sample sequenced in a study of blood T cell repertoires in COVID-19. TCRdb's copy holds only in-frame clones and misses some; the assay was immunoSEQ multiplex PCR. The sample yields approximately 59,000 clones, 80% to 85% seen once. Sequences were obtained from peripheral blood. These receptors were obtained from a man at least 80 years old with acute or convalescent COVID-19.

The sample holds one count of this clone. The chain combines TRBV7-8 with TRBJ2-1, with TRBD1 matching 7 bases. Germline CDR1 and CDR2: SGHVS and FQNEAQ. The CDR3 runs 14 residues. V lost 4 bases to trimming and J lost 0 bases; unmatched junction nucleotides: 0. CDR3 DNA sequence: TGTGCCAGCAGCTCAGGGGGCTCCTACAATGAGCAGTTCTTC. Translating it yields CASSSGGSYNEQFF. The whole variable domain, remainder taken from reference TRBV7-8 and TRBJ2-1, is GAGVSQSPRYKVAKRGQDVALRCDPISGHVSLFWYQQALGQGPEFLTYFQNEAQLDKSGLPSDRFFAERPEGSVSTLKIQRTQQEDSAVYLCASSSGGSYNEQFFGPGTRLTVL.

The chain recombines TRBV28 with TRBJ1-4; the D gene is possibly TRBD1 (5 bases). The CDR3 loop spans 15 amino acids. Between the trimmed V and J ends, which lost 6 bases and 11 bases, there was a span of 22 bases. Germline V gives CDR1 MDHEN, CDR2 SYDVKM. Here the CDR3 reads CASSLPGLRDLKLFF. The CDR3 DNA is TGTGCCAGCAGCCTACCGGGACTACGGGACTTGAAACTGTTTTTT.

CDR3 in amino acids: CATSDFAGTGIGGELFF. The CDR3 DNA follows: TGTGCCACCAGTGATTTCGCTGGGACAGGGATCGGCGGGGAGCTGTTTTTT. V gene TRBV24-1 combines with J gene TRBJ2-2; 9 bases align to TRBD1. CDR1 and CDR2 (germline): KGHDR, SFDVKD. The ends lost 1 base at V and 7 bases at J; junction bases unmatched: 9. The CDR3 consists of 17 residues.

The CDR3 nucleotides are TGTGCCAGCAGCCCCGACACCCTCTACAATGAGCAGTTCTTC. It yields the protein CASSPDTLYNEQFF. The rearrangement joins TRBV7-3 to TRBJ2-1; no definite D call. The V gene's germline CDR1 is SGHTA and CDR2 FQGTGA. The CDR3 has 14 residues. V dropped 5 bases and J dropped 3 bases, with 11 bases sitting between them.

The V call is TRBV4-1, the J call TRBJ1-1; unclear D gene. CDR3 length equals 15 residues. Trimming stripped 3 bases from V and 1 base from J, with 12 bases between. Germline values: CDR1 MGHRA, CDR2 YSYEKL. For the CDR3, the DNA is TGCGCCAGCAGCCAGGGCTTTTTCCAGAACACTGAAGCTTTCTTT. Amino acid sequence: CASSQGFFQNTEAFF.

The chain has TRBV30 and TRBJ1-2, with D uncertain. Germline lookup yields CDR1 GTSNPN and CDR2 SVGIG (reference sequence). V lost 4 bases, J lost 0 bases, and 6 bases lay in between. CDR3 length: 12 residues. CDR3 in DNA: TGTGCCTGGACCGCGACTAACTATGGCTACACCTTC. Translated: CAWTATNYGYTF.

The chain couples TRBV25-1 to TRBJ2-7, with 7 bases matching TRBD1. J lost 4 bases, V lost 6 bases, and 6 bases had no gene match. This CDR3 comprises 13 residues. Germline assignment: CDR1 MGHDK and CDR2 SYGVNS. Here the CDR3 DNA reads TGTGCCAGCAGCTATTTACAGGGGTACGAGCAGTACTTC. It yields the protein CASSYLQGYEQYF.

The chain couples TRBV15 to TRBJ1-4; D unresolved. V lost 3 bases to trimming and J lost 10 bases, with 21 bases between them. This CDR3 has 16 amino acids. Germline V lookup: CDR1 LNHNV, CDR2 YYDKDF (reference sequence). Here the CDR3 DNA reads TGTGCCACCAGCAGTACCTTGACGCGGGGAGAAGGAAAACTGTTTTTT. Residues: CATSSTLTRGEGKLFF.

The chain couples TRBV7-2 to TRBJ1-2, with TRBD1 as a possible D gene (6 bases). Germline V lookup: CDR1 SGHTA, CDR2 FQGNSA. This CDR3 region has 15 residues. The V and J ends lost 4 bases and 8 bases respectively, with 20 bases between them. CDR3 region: CASSSTPPGASGYTF. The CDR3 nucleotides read TGTGCCAGCAGCTCGACCCCCCCAGGGGCGAGCGGCTACACCTTC. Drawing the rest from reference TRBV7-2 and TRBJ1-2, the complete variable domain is GAGVSQSPSNKVTEKGKDVELRCDPISGHTALYWYRQSLGQGLEFLIYFQGNSAPDKSGLPSDRFSAERTGGSVSTLTIQRTQQEDSAVYLCASSSTPPGASGYTFGSGTRLTVV.

The CDR3 DNA sequence: TGTGCCATCAGTGCCGCGGTTGCAGATACGCAGTATTTT. Protein product: CAISAAVADTQYF. This chain uses TRBV10-3 with TRBJ2-3; no reliable D call. CDR1 ENHRY and CDR2 SYGVKD come from the germline V gene. Deletions cut 4 bases from V and 4 bases from J, with 9 bases between. The CDR3 totals 13 residues.

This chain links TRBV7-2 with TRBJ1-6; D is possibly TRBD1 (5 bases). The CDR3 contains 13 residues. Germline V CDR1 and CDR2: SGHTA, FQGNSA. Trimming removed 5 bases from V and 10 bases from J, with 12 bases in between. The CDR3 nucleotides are TGTGCCAGCAGCCAAAGGGGCGACTCACCCCTCCACTTT. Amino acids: CASSQRGDSPLHF.

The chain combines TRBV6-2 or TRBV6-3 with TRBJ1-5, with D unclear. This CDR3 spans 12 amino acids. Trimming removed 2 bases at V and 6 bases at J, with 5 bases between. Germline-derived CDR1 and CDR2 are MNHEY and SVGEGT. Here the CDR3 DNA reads TGTGCCAGCAGTTACAGAGTTCAGCCCCAGCATTTT. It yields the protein CASSYRVQPQHF.

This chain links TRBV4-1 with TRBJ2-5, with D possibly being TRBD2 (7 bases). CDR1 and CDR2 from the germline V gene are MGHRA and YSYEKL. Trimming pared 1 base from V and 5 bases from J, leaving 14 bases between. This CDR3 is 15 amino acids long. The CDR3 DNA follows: TGCGCCAGCAGCCAAGTAGGGGGGGCGGGGGAGACCCAGTACTTC. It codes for CASSQVGGAGETQYF.

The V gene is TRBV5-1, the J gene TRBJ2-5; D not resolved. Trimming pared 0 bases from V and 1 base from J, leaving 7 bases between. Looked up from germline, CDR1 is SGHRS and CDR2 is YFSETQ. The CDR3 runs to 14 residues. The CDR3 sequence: CASSLAQIQETQYF. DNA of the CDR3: TGCGCCAGCAGCTTGGCCCAGATCCAAGAGACCCAGTACTTC.